The sequence of this T cell receptor beta chain was determined in a study of shared clonotypes between healthy human individuals. Study in general: A couple of women and a few men aged 18 to 49 made up the donors.

This clone was observed a single time. This CDR3 has 15 amino acids. Looked up from germline, CDR1 is MNHNS and CDR2 is SASEGT. V shed 3 bases and J shed 2 bases, with 14 bases lying between them. In the naive CD8 group, cells lacked CD45RO and were positively selected for CCR7, so terminally differentiated effector memory CD45RA+ cells were left out. In the original processing: ImmunoSEQ junction-only sequences lacked quality scores, so their filtering differed. TCRdb's table, derived via immunoSEQ multiplex PCR, lists solely in-frame clones and lacks some. V and J calls and clone size are those listed in that table; D and trimming were worked out from the DNA. The sample shows about 2 million clones, approximately 95% of them seen only once.

The TCR was taken from a man younger than 30 in good health. The chain combines TRBV6-1 with TRBJ2-7, with D possibly TRBD2 on 5 matching bases. The specimen was naive CD8+ T cells sorted from blood. As DNA, the CDR3 is TGTGCCAGCAGTGACCGTGGAGGCAACGCCTACGAGCAGTACTTC. Translated, it gives CASSDRGGNAYEQYF.